This TCR beta chain was sequenced for a study of blood T cell repertoires in COVID-19. Here immunoSEQ multiplex PCR was the method, and the copy in TCRdb shows in-frame clones only, minus some. The data contain 110,000 to 150,000 clones, approximately 86% of them singletons. Germline V lookup: CDR1 SGHRS, CDR2 YFSETQ. V was shortened by 0 bases and J by 0 bases, with 16 bases between the two germline ends. The CDR3 sequence is 17 residues long. This clone turned up a few times. The sample was peripheral blood. The chain joins TRBV5-1 to TRBJ2-7, with a weak D call TRBD2 (7 bases). The sequence derives from a human donor in a cohort sampled during active COVID-19. CDR3 nucleotides: TGCGCCAGCAGCTTGGGGGGGGGCGGGGGCCGCTCCTACGAGCAGTACTTC. Amino acid sequence: CASSLGGGGGRSYEQYF.